Described below is a single T cell receptor beta chain sequence and its context. This entry belongs to a study of blood T cell repertoires in COVID-19. The germline CDR1 and CDR2 sequences are SGHNT and YYREEE (reference sequence). V lost 2 bases, J lost 4 bases, and 8 bases stayed unmatched. The CDR3 runs 16 residues. The data were produced by immunoSEQ multiplex PCR, yet TCRdb's version contains in-frame clones alone and is incomplete. The data hold 24,000 or so clones, with around 75% observed a single time. The chain has TRBV5-4 and TRBJ2-3, with 9 bases fitting TRBD2. This clonotype was sampled from a woman of 80 years or more with acute or convalescent COVID-19. What was sequenced was peripheral blood. The CDR3 DNA sequence: TGTGCCAGCAGCTTCCTTAGCGGGAGCACGGCAGATACGCAGTATTTT. Translation: CASSFLSGSTADTQYF.